The clone carrying this T cell receptor (beta chain) showed up many times. Its antigen is still unknown. The data stem from a study of response to subunit inactivated influenza vaccine. The CDR3 runs 15 residues. CDR1 and CDR2 (germline): MNHEY, SVGEGT. With 2 bases removed from V and 2 bases from J, the gap between germline ends came to 13 bases. Study-wide points: Every seasonal influenza vaccination brings in few new T cells, the authors suggested.

TCRdb recomputed calls from the RT-PCR reads with MiXCR, one row per CDR3 protein. The sample holds almost 250,000 distinct CDR3 sequences; 12% are singletons and the top ten take roughly 7.7%. Source: non-naive T cells sorted from PBMCs, taken roughly 2 weeks before vaccination. The clonotype comes from a man aged 50 or older who received an inactivated influenza vaccine. The rearrangement links TRBV6-2 or TRBV6-3 to TRBJ2-7, with a weak D call TRBD2 (6 bases). CDR3 protein: CASSYALARTYEQYF. The CDR3, as DNA: TGTGCCAGCAGTTACGCCCTAGCGCGTACCTACGAGCAGTACTTC.